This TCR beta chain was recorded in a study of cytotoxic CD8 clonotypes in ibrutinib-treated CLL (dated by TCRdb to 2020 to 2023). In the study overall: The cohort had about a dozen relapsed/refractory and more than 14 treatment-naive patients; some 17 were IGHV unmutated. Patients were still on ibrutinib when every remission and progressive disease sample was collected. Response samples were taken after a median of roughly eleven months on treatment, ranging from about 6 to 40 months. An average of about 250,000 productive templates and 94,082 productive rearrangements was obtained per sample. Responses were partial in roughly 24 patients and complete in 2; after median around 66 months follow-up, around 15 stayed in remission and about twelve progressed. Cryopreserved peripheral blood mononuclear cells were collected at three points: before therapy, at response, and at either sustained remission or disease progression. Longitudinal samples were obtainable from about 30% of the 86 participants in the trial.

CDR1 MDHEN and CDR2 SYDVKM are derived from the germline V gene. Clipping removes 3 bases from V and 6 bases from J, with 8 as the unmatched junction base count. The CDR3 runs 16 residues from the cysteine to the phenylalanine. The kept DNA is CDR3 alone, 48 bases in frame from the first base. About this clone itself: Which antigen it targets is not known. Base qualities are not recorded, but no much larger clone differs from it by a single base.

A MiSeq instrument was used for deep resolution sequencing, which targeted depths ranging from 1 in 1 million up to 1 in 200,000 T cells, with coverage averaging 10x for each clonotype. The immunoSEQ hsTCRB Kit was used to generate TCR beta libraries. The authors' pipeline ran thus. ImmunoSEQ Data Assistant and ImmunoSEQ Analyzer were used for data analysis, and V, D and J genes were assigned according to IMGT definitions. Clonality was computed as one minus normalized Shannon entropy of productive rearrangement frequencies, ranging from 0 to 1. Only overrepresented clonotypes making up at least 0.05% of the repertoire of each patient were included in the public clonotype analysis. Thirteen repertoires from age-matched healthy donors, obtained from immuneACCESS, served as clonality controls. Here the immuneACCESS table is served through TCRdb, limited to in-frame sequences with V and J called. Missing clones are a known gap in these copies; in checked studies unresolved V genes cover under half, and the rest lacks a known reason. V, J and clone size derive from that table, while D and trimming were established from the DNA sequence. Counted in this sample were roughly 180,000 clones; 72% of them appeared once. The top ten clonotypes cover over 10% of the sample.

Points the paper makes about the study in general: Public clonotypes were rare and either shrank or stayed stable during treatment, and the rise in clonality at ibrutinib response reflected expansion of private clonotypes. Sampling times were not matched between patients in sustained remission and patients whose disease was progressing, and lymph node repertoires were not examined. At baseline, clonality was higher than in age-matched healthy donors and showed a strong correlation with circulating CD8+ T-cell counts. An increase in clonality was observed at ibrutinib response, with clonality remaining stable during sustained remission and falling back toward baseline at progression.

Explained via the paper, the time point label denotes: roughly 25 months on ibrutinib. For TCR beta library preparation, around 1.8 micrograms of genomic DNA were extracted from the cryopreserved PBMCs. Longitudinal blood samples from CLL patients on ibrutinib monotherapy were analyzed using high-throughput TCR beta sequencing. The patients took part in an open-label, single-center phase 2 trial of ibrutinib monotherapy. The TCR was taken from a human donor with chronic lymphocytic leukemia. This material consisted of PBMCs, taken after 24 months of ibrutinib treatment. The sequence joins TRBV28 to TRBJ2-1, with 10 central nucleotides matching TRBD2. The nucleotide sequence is TGTGCCAGCAGTTTGTTTGGCGGGACTAGCGCCAATGAGCAGTTCTTC. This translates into CASSLFGGTSANEQFF.